The sequence of this T cell receptor (beta chain) was determined in a study of T cells in Graves' hyperthyroidism and ophthalmopathy (dated by TCRdb to about 2019). Looking at the study overall: Peripheral blood samples were taken at the time of initial diagnosis, prior to any treatment. An independent validation cohort of about 20 hyperthyroidism patients and approximately 17 patients who later progressed to ophthalmopathy tested prospective prediction of ophthalmopathy. According to the paper, TCR Vbeta CDR3 sequencing was carried out on around 140 peripheral blood samples, which came from around 43 ophthalmopathy, around 75 hyperthyroidism and roughly 17 progressor patients. The 100 discovery patients were randomly split 7:3 into training and test sets. The study also compared thyroid tissue and blood T-cell repertoires from roughly six Graves' hyperthyroidism patients. TCR V-J signatures able to tell the groups apart were searched for in a discovery cohort of about a hundred patients, of whom over 40 had Graves' ophthalmopathy and roughly 59 had stable Graves' hyperthyroidism. Following sampling, methimazole starting at 30 mg daily was given to hyperthyroidism patients, and high-dose intravenous methylprednisolone was given to ophthalmopathy patients. Beyond this particular receptor, the publication reports: Sample size was not statistically predetermined, and investigators were not blinded to group allocation. In validation, the model predicted progression to ophthalmopathy with roughly 70% sensitivity and approximately 72% specificity, a median of around six months before onset. Ophthalmopathy was separated from stable hyperthyroidism by a 13 V-J signature model, with roughly 88% sensitivity and 81% to 83% specificity obtained in cross-validation and 80%/75% obtained in testing. Blood samples also contained most of the expanded thyroid clonotypes (frequency above 0.001), which suggests that blood repertoires may reflect thyroid immune responses.

The TCR beta CDR3 regions were amplified from the RNA transcripts. For the first round of RT-PCR on the TCR CDR3, the HTBI primer set was used together with the Qiagen OneStep RT-PCR kit. A second multiplex PCR round built the libraries, followed by size selection and purification. Paired-end sequencing of the libraries was performed with 100 bp reads on an Illumina HiSeq2000. In the paper's pipeline: SOAPnuke was used to process the raw data, throwing out any read that contained adapters or uncalled bases, had a mean Phred below 15, or lacked an exact constant-primer or identifier match. COPE v1.2.5 was used to merge the high-quality paired reads, and each unique nucleotide sequence was defined as a clonotype. MiTCR v1.1 was used to align clonotypes to the IMGT TRBV, TRBD and TRBJ reference segments. Analysis was restricted to V-J combinations with a frequency above 0.0001, which covered about 99% of repertoires. A TCS score was defined as the ratio of F50 (clonal expansion) to E x V (chaos), with BLOSUM62-based TCRdist applied between CDR3 peptides within each V-J. Welch's t-statistics and random forest reduced 450 to 600 V-J features to 13, which were used in a naive Bayes classifier (R e1071). TCRdb applied fastp at Q25 and MiXCR to the public reads, then kept only in-frame beta chains. Identical CDR3 proteins give one entry, which carries the most common genes and DNA. For this entry, the V and J calls and clone size follow TCRdb and not the study's own pipeline. This sample is represented by 35,000 to 40,000 distinct CDR3 sequences; 40% to 55% of them were singletons. The ten largest clonotypes hold approximately 6.2% of the sample.

The CDR1 and CDR2 encoded by the germline V gene are SGHNT and YENEEA. V lost 5 bases and J lost 7 bases, and the count of bases not matched to a germline gene is 11. From its cysteine to its phenylalanine, the CDR3 spans 16 amino acids. Only the CDR3 portion is preserved as DNA: 48 bases, with reading frame beginning at the first base. This clonotype is regarded as medium-sized (0.01 to 0.1%). No cognate antigen has been identified for it. Base quality data are lacking; no much larger clone is found one base away. Hyperthyroidism patients were newly diagnosed, had a disease duration of under 2 months, and were aged 18 to 65 years. Exclusion was applied to patients with uncontrolled infections, other autoimmune diseases, pregnancy or lactation. Diagnoses were established on the basis of clinical symptoms, serum thyroxine and TRAb, thyroid ultrasound, and orbital computed tomography. Blood from progressor patients was drawn when they were first diagnosed with hyperthyroidism, before any ophthalmopathy symptoms appeared. PBMCs were separated from about 10 ml of fresh peripheral blood using Ficoll-Paque density gradient centrifugation. Progressor patients were first diagnosed with Graves' hyperthyroidism and then developed ophthalmopathy during follow-up. Total RNA was extracted with Trizol reagent, and quality was checked on an Agilent 2100 Bioanalyzer.

The sequencing sample was made of blood. This receptor was identified in a woman between 50 and 59 years old with Graves' hyperthyroidism that later progressed to Graves' ophthalmopathy. The chain links TRBV11-3 with TRBJ1-1; a stretch of 12 junction bases matches TRBD1. The DNA is TGTGCCAGCAGCAAAATTCGGGACAGGGGGCTTGGTGAAGCTTTCTTT. Its amino acids are CASSKIRDRGLGEAFF.